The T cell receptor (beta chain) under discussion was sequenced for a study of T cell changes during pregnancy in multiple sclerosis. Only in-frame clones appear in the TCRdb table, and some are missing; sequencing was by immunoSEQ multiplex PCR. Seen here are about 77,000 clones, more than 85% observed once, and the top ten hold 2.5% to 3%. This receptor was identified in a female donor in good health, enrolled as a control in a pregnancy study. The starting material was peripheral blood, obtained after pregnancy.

CDR3 sequence reads: CASSSRLAGVYNEQFF. CDR3 DNA sequence: TGTGCCAGCAGCTCTAGACTAGCGGGAGTCTACAATGAGCAGTTCTTC. The chain is built from TRBV7-2 and TRBJ2-1; TRBD2 aligns across 12 bases. After removal of 4 bases from V and 3 bases from J, the junction contained 4 bases not matched to a gene. The CDR3 totals 16 residues. CDR1 is SGHTA, CDR2 FQGNSA, per germline.